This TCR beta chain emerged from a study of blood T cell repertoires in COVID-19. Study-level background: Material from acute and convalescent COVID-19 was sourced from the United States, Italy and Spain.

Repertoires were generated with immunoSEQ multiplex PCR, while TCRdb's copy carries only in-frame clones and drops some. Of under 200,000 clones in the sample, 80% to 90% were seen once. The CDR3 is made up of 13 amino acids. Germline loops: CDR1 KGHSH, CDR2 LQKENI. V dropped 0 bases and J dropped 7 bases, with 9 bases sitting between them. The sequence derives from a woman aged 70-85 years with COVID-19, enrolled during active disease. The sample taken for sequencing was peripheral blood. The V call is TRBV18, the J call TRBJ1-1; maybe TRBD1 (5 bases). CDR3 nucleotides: TGTGCCAGCTCACCACCTGCAGGGATTGAAGCTTTCTTT. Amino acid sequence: CASSPPAGIEAFF.